One and the same sample provided the 20 T cell receptor beta chains below, sequenced in a study of T-cell reconstitution after alpha-beta-depleted transplantation in children. The TCRbeta library was prepared with unique molecular identifiers. TCRdb ran MiXCR on the PCR reads and lists one entry per CDR3 protein. The table includes some 440,000 distinct CDR3 sequences, 15% to 20% detected once. The sequencing here drew on PBMCs, mostly from graft donor cells, taken 360 days after TCRalphabeta/CD19-depleted stem cell transplant. The receptors come from a boy younger than two who had a stem cell transplant for Wiskott-Aldrich syndrome, so the T cells may come from the graft donor.

This clonotype has only a few counts. The rearrangement uses TRBV10-3 and TRBJ2-5; D not resolved. Between the trimmed V and J ends, which lost 6 bases and 2 bases, there was a span of 10 bases. Germline lookup yields CDR1 ENHRY and CDR2 SYGVKD. The CDR3 contains 13 residues. CDR3 sequence: CAIRLRLQETQYF. The DNA of the CDR3 is TGTGCCATCAGACTCCGGCTACAAGAGACCCAGTACTTC.

The sample holds a few counts of this clonotype. The chain has TRBV12-3 or TRBV12-4 and TRBJ2-4; D may match TRBD1 or TRBD2 (5 bases each). The CDR3 extends over 18 amino acids. V was trimmed by 6 bases and J by 0 bases, leaving 21 bases between them. The CDR3 region is CASSPPGTGYLAKNIQYF. The CDR3 DNA follows: TGTGCCAGCAGCCCCCCCGGGACGGGTTATTTAGCCAAAAACATTCAGTACTTC.

CDR3 in DNA: TGTGCCAGCAGTGTCCTCCAGAAGATATACACCGCTGGGGCCAACGTCCTGACTTTC. Encoded protein: CASSVLQKIYTAGANVLTF. The chain is built from TRBV6-1 and TRBJ2-6; D gene unclear. V lost 4 bases, J lost 2 bases, and 21 bases lay in between. Per germline, CDR1 MNHNS and CDR2 SASEGT. The CDR3 has 19 amino acids.

This clonotype was seen only a few times. The chain uses TRBV5-1 and TRBJ2-7, with 14 bases fitting TRBD2. Germline V gives CDR1 SGHRS, CDR2 YFSETQ. V shed 4 bases and J 0 bases; nucleotides not matched to a gene: 9. CDR3 length: 18 residues. CDR3 bases: TGCGCCAGCAGCGTCTCGGGACTAGCGGGAGTACTCTCCTACGAGCAGTACTTC. Amino acid sequence: CASSVSGLAGVLSYEQYF.

The chain links TRBV5-6 to TRBJ2-2; D unresolved. V was trimmed by 0 bases and J by 3 bases, leaving 9 bases between them. Per germline, CDR1 SGHDT and CDR2 YYEEEE. There are 15 residues in the CDR3. The CDR3 loop reads CASSLAGSYTGELFF. CDR3 sequence (DNA): TGTGCCAGCAGCTTGGCAGGTTCCTACACCGGGGAGCTGTTTTTT.

This clonotype was counted only a few times. The chain couples TRBV3-1 to TRBJ2-7; TRBD2 agrees at 8 bases. This CDR3 spans 15 amino acids. Germline CDR1 reads LGHDT; CDR2 reads YNNKEL (reference sequence). Unmatched junction bases numbered 7, after V lost 1 base and J lost 5 bases. Written as DNA, the CDR3 is TGTGCCAGCAGCCAAGCCCCTAGCGGGCAAGACGAGCAGTACTTC. Translation: CASSQAPSGQDEQYF.

This clonotype appeared a few times. The rearrangement uses TRBV12-3 or TRBV12-4 and TRBJ1-1; D might be TRBD1 (5 bases). V was cut by 6 bases and J by 3 bases, with 14 bases left in between. The CDR3 length is 14 residues. CDR3 sequence reads: CASRPGRRYTEAFF. The CDR3 DNA sequence: TGTGCCAGCAGACCAGGGCGGAGGTACACTGAAGCTTTCTTT.

This clonotype turned up a few times. The chain links TRBV6-2 or TRBV6-3 to TRBJ2-5; D is ambiguous. The length of the CDR3 is 14 residues. The ends were cut back, 7 bases at V and 5 bases at J, with 17 bases in the middle. Germline V lookup: CDR1 MNHEY, CDR2 SVGEGT. The CDR3 region has the DNA TGTGCCAGCAAAAAAACCACGAAACCGGAGACCCAGTACTTC. Translating gives CASKKTTKPETQYF.

This clonotype showed up just a few times. The V call is TRBV12-3 or TRBV12-4, the J call TRBJ2-7, with D perhaps matching TRBD1 or TRBD2 (5 bases each). The CDR3 covers 16 residues. The V and J ends lost 6 bases and 2 bases respectively, with 20 bases between them. Here the CDR3 reads CASSFRVGEGAYEQYF. CDR3 nucleotide sequence: TGTGCCAGCAGCTTCAGGGTGGGGGAAGGAGCCTACGAGCAGTACTTC.

The rearrangement joins TRBV5-1 to TRBJ1-1, with D perhaps matching TRBD1 (5 bases). The CDR3 consists of 16 residues. CDR1 and CDR2 from the germline V gene are SGHRS and YFSETQ. The V end lost 4 bases, the J end lost 2 bases, and 18 bases lay between the germline ends. CDR3 DNA: TGCGCCAGCAGCAAAGGGGTTGTTGGAGCTAACACTGAAGCTTTCTTT. Encoded protein: CASSKGVVGANTEAFF.

This clonotype appeared a few times. The gene calls are TRBV7-9 and TRBJ1-1, with D unresolved. The V gene lost 11 bases and the J gene lost 0 bases, with 10 bases spanning the gap. This CDR3 has 12 residues. Per the germline V gene, CDR1 is SEHNR and CDR2 is FQNEAQ (reference sequence). For the CDR3, the DNA is TGTGCCGGAGGACGGTTGAACACTGAAGCTTTCTTT. Protein product: CAGGRLNTEAFF.

J is TRBJ2-3 and V is TRBV18, with 10 bases that match TRBD2. The CDR3 loop spans 11 amino acids. V was pared by 8 bases and J by 15 bases, with 8 bases of the junction left unmatched. CDR1 is KGHSH, CDR2 LQKENI, per germline. DNA for the CDR3: TGTGCCAGCATGGAGCGGGGGGGCCTTTATTTT. It specifies CASMERGGLYF.

This clonotype was seen a handful of times. V and J are TRBV6-2 or TRBV6-3 and TRBJ2-1, with 7 bases lining up with TRBD2. The germline gives CDR1 MNHEY, CDR2 SVGEGT. The CDR3 spans 15 residues. The J segment lost 3 bases and the V segment lost 4 bases, leaving 6 bases of the junction unmatched. This CDR3 is CASSWAGAGYNEQFF. The DNA of the CDR3 is TGTGCCAGCAGTTGGGCGGGAGCTGGCTACAATGAGCAGTTCTTC.

The J gene is TRBJ1-1, the V gene TRBV5-1; D unclear. The CDR3 runs to 12 residues. From germline, CDR1 is SGHRS and CDR2 YFSETQ. V was clipped by 4 bases and J by 3 bases, with 7 bases between them. CDR3 loop: CASSGSDTEAFF. In nucleotides, the CDR3 is TGCGCCAGCAGCGGATCAGACACTGAAGCTTTCTTT.

This clonotype turned up a few times. The V and J genes are TRBV20-1 and TRBJ2-3, with 7 bases that match TRBD2. The CDR3 length is 14 residues. Germline loops: CDR1 DFQATT, CDR2 SNEGSKA (reference sequence). With 4 bases clipped from V and 2 bases from J, the junction kept 6 bases outside the gene matches. The CDR3 protein is CSATPAGLTDTQYF. CDR3 DNA sequence: TGCAGTGCTACCCCAGCGGGGCTCACAGATACGCAGTATTTT.

CDR3 amino acids: CSVALNTEAFF. The CDR3 nucleotides read TGCAGCGTTGCCTTGAACACTGAAGCTTTCTTT. This chain links TRBV29-1 with TRBJ1-1, with D hard to call. Germline V gene lookup returns CDR1 SQVTM and CDR2 ANQGSEA. V dropped 4 bases and J dropped 0 bases, with 3 bases sitting between them. The CDR3 runs to 11 residues.

This rearrangement joins TRBV29-1 to TRBJ2-1; unclear D gene. V was trimmed by 3 bases and J by 2 bases, leaving 5 bases between them. Looked up from germline, CDR1 is SQVTM and CDR2 is ANQGSEA. This CDR3 comprises 12 residues. This CDR3 is CSVEVTYNEQFF. The CDR3 DNA follows: TGCAGCGTTGAGGTTACCTACAATGAGCAGTTCTTC.

V usage is TRBV12-3 or TRBV12-4 and J usage is TRBJ1-2, with a possible D match to TRBD1 (6 bases). The CDR3 sequence is 15 residues long. V was clipped by 2 bases and J by 4 bases, with 14 bases between them. The CDR3 coding sequence is TGTGCCAGCAGTTTATGGGACAAGGGGCGCTATGGCTACACCTTC. It specifies CASSLWDKGRYGYTF.

Only a few counts were recorded for this clonotype. V gene TRBV29-1 combines with J gene TRBJ2-5; tentatively, D is TRBD1 or TRBD2 (5 bases each). CDR1 SQVTM and CDR2 ANQGSEA come from the germline V gene. The CDR3 totals 13 residues. V lost 6 bases, J lost 0 bases, and 11 bases lay in between. CDR3 protein: CSVGTTNQETQYF. The CDR3 DNA sequence: TGCAGCGTGGGGACCACAAACCAAGAGACCCAGTACTTC.

Only a few counts were recorded for this clonotype. The chain recombines TRBV6-5 with TRBJ2-1, with 11 bases fitting TRBD2. Germline CDR1 MNHEY, CDR2 SVGAGI. V dropped 6 bases and J dropped 7; count of bases not matched to a gene: 11. The CDR3 has 16 residues. As DNA, the CDR3 is TGTGCCAGCAGATATATAGCGGGAGGGCCGGGGAATGAGCAGTTCTTC. This codes for CASRYIAGGPGNEQFF.